One sample yielded the 2 T cell receptor beta chains listed below, sequenced in a study of blood T cells in healthy people across ages. Combining a sample-barcoded 5' primer with a J-beta primer mix, a second PCR ran for roughly 7 to 12 cycles. In TCRdb, the 5' RACE reads were re-called with MiXCR into one record per CDR3 protein. In the table there are fewer than 900,000 distinct CDR3 sequences, around 46% of which are singletons. The sequenced sample was blood. The receptors shown here come from an older woman in good health.

The V call is TRBV7-9, the J call TRBJ1-2; a weak D match, TRBD1 (6 bases). The CDR3 contains 15 residues. V shed 4 bases and J shed 3 bases, with 15 bases lying between them. Germline V gene lookup returns CDR1 SEHNR and CDR2 FQNEAQ (reference sequence). The CDR3 region has the DNA TGTGCCAGCAGCTCCCCACAGGGTACGCACTATGGCTACACCTTC. This codes for CASSSPQGTHYGYTF. The entire variable domain, with the rest obtained from reference TRBV7-9 and TRBJ1-2, is as follows: DTGVSQNPRHKITKRGQNVTFRCDPISEHNRLYWYRQTLGQGPEFLTYFQNEAQLEKSRLLSDRFSAERPKGSFSTLEIQRTEQGDSAMYLCASSSPQGTHYGYTFGSGTRLTVV.

The chain employs TRBV7-9 and TRBJ2-5; the match to TRBD1 covers 7 bases. The CDR3 has 15 residues. Per the germline V gene, CDR1 is SEHNR and CDR2 is FQNEAQ (reference sequence). After removal of 1 base from V and 3 bases from J, the junction contained 5 bases not matched to a gene. The DNA for the CDR3 is TGTGCCAGCAGCTTAGGTAGTACAGGGGAAGAGACCCAGTACTTC. Translated: CASSLGSTGEETQYF.